This TCR beta chain came from a study of OX40 agonist ivuxolimab in advanced cancers. Whole-study context: Partial responses were recorded for three patients, including one with hepatocellular carcinoma and two with cutaneous melanoma.

The CDR3 has 16 residues. V shed 4 bases, J shed 0 bases, and the junction held 7 bases outside the gene matches. The germline V gene encodes CDR1 LGHNA and CDR2 YNFKEQ. Autoimmune disease history or systemic immunosuppression disqualified patients. A few counts support this clone. Its cognate antigen is unknown. Sequencing was performed with immunoSEQ multiplex PCR; in TCRdb, only in-frame clones are kept and a portion is missing. This table has over 85,000 clones, about 91% appearing once. General study points: Fewer expanded clones were found on average in CD4+ than in CD8+ T cells.

This specimen was CD4+ or CD8+ T cells sorted from blood, taken in a trial of the OX40 agonist ivuxolimab. J is TRBJ2-3 and V is TRBV4-2, with TRBD2 matching 7 bases. This TCR was sampled from an adult with an advanced solid tumor such as melanoma, head and neck, liver or kidney cancer. CDR3 nucleotide sequence: TGTGCCAGCAGCCCTGGGGGGGGATCTAGCACAGATACGCAGTATTTT. Its protein is CASSPGGGSSTDTQYF.